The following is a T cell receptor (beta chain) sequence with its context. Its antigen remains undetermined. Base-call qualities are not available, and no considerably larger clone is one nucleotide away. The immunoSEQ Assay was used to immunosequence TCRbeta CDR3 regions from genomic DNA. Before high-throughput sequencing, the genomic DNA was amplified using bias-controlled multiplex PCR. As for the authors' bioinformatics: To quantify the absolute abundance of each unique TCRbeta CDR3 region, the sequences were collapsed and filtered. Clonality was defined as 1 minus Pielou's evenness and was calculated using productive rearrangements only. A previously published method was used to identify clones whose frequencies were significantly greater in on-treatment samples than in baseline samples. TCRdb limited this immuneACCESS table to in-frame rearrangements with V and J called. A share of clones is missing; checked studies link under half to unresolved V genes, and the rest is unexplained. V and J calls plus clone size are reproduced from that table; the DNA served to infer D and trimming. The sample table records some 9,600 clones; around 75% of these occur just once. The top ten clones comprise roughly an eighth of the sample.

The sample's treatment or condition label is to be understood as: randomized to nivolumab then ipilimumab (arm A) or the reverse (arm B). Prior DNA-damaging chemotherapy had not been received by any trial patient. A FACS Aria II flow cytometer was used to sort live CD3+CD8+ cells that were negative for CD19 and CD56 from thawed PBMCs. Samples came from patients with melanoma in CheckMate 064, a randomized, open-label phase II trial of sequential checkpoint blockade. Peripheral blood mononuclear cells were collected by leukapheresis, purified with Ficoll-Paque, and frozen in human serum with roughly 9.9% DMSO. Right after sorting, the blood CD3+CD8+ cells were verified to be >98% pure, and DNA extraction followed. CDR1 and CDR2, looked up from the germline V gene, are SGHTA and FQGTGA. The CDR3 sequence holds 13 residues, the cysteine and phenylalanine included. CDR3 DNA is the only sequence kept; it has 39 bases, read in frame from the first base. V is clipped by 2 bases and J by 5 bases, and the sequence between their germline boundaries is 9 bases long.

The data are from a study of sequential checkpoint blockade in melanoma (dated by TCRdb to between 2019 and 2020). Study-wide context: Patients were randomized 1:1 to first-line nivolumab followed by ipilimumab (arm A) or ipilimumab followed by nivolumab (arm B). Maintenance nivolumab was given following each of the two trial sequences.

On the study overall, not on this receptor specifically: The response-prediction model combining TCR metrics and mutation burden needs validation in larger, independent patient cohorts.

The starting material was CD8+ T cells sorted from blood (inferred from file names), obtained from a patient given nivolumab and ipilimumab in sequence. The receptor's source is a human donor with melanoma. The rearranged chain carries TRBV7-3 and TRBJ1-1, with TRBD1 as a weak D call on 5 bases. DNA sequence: TGTGCCAGCAGCTTATTGGGGGGTACTGAAGCTTTCTTT. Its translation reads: CASSLLGGTEAFF.